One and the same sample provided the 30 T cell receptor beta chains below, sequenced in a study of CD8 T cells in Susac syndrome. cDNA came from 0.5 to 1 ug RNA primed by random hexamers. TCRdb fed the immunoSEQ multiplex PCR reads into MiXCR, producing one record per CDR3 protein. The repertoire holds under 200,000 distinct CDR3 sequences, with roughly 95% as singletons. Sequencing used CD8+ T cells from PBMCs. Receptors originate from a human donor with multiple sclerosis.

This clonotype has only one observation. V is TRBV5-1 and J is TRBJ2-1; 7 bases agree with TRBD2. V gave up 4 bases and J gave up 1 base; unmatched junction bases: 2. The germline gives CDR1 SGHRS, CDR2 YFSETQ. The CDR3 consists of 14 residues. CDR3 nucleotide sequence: TGCGCCAGCAGCAAAGCGGGGTCCTACAATGAGCAGTTCTTC. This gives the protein CASSKAGSYNEQFF.

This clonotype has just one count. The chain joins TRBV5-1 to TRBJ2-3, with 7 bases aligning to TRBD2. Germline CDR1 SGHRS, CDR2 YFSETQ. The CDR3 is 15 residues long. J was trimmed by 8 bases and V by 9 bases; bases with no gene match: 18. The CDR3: CATSTDGGYFSTQYF. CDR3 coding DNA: TGCGCCACATCAACGGACGGGGGGTACTTCTCTACGCAGTATTTT.

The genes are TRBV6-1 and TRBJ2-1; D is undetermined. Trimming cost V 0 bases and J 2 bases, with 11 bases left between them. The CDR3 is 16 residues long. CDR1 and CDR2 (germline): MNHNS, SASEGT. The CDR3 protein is CASSEAGMAAYNEQFF. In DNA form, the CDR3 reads TGTGCCAGCAGTGAAGCGGGGATGGCTGCCTACAATGAGCAGTTCTTC.

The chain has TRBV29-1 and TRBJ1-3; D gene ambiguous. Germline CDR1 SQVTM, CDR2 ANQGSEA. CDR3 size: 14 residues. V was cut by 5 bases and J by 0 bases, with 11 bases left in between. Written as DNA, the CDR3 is TGCAGCGTTTCCGGACTGGGCTCTGGAAACACCATATATTTT. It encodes CSVSGLGSGNTIYF.

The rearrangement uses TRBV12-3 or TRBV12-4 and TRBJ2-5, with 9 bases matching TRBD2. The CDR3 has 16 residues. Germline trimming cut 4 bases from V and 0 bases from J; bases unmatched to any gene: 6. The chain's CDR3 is CASSSLAGGYQETQYF. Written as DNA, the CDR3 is TGTGCCAGCAGTTCCCTGGCGGGAGGGTACCAAGAGACCCAGTACTTC.

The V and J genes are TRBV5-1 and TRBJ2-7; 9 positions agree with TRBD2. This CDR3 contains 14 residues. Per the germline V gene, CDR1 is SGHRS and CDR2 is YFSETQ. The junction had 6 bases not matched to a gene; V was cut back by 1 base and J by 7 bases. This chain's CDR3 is CASSLLAGLKEQYF. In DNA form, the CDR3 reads TGCGCCAGCAGCTTGCTAGCGGGGCTTAAAGAGCAGTACTTC. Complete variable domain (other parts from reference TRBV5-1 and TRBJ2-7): KAGVTQTPRYLIKTRGQQVTLSCSPISGHRSVSWYQQTPGQGLQFLFEYFSETQRNKGNFPGRFSGRQFSNSRSEMNVSTLELGDSALYLCASSLLAGLKEQYFGPGTRLTVT.

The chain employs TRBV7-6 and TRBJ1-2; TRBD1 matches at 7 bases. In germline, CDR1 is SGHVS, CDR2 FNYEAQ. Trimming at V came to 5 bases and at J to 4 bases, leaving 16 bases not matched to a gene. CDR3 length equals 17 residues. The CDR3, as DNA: TGTGCCAGCAGCCCCACGGGATATACAGGGGCATCCTATGGCTACACCTTC. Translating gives CASSPTGYTGASYGYTF.

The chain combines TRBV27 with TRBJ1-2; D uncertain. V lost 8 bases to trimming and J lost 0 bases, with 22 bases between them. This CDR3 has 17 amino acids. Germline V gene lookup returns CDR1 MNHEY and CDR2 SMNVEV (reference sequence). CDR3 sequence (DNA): TGTGCCAGCGGGTACCAGGAAACGGGTATTGCTAACTATGGCTACACCTTC. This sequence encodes CASGYQETGIANYGYTF.

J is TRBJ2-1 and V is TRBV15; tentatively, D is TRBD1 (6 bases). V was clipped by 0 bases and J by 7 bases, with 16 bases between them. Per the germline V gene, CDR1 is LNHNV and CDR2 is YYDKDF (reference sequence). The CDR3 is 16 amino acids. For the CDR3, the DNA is TGTGCCACCAGCAGAGACGAACTCAGGGGTGGAAATGAGCAGTTCTTC. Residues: CATSRDELRGGNEQFF.

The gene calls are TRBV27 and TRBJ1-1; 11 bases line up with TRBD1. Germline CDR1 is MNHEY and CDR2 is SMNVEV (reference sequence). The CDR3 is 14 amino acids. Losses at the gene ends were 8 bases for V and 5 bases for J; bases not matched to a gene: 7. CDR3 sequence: CASGQGAGKTEAFF. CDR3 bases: TGTGCCAGCGGACAGGGGGCTGGAAAGACTGAAGCTTTCTTT.

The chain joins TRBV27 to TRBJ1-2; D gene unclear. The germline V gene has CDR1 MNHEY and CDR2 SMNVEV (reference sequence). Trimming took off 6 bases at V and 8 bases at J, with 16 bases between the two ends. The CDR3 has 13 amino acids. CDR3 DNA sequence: TGTGCCAGCAGCCCCTATTCACCGGCGGGCTACACCTTC. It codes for CASSPYSPAGYTF.

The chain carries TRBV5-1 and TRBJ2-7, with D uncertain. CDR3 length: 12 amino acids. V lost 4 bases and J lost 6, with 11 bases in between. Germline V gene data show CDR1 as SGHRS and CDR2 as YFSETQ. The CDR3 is CASSPPIGEQYF. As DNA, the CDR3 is TGCGCCAGCAGCCCTCCCATAGGCGAGCAGTACTTC.

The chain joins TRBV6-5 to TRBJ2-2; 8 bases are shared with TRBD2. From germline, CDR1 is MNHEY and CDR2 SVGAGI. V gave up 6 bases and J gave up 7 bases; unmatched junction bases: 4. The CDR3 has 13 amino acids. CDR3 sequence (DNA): TGTGCCAGCAGAGAGCGGGAGCACGGGGAGCTGTTTTTT. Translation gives CASREREHGELFF.

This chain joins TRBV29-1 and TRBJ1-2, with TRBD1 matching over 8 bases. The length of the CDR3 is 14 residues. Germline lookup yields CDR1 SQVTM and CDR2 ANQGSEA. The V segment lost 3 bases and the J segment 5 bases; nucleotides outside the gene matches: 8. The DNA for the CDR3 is TGCAGCGTTGAGCGGACAGGGTTTGATTATGGCTACACCTTC. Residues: CSVERTGFDYGYTF.

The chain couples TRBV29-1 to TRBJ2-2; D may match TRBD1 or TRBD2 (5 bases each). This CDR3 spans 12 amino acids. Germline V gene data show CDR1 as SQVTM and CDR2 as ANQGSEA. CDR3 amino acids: CTATGPTGELFF. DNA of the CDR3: TGCACCGCGACGGGACCCACCGGGGAGCTGTTTTTT.

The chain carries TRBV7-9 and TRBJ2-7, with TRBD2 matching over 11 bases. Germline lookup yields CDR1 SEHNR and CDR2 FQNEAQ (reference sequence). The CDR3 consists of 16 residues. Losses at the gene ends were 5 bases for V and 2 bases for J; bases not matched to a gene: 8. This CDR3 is CASSPTGTSGPYEQYF. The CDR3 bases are TGTGCCAGCAGCCCAACCGGGACTAGCGGTCCCTACGAGCAGTACTTC.

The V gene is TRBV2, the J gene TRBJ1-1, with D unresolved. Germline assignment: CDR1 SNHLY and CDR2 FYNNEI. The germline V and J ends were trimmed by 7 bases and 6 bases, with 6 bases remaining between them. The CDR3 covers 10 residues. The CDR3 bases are TGTGCCAGCATCGCCTCTGAAGCTTTCTTT. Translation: CASIASEAFF.

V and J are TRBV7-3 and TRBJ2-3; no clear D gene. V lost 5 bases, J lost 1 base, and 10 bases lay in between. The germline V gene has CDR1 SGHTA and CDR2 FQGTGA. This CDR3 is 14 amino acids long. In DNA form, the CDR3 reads TGTGCCAGCAGCGCCCGAACCCGCACAGATACGCAGTATTTT. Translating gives CASSARTRTDTQYF.

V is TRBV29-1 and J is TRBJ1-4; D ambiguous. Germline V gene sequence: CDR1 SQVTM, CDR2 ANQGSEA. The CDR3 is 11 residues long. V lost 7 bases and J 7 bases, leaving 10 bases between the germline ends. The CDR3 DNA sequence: TGCAGCGGGAGGGAGGGTGAAAAACTGTTTTTT. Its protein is CSGREGEKLFF.

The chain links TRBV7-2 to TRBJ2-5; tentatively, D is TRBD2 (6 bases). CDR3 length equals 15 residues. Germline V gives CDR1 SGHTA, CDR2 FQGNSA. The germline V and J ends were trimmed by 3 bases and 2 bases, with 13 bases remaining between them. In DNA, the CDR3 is TGTGCCAGCAGCTTCCCCGGGACTGGACAAGAGACCCAGTACTTC. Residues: CASSFPGTGQETQYF.

The CDR3 sequence is CASSDGGSYNEQFF. CDR3 nucleotides: TGTGCCAGCAGCGACGGGGGTTCCTACAATGAGCAGTTCTTC. This chain uses TRBV27 with TRBJ2-1; D is possibly TRBD2 (6 bases). CDR3 length equals 14 residues. Trimming removed 6 bases at V and 1 base at J, with 10 bases between. CDR1 is MNHEY, CDR2 SMNVEV, per germline (reference sequence).

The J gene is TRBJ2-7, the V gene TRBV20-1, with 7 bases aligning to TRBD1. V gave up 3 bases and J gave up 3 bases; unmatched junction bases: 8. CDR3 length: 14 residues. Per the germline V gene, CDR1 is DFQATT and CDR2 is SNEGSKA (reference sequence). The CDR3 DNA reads TGCAGTGCTAGTTGGAGCGGACAGGTCTACGAGCAGTACTTC. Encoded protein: CSASWSGQVYEQYF.

The CDR3 sequence: CSAKDRAAYEQYF. In DNA form, the CDR3 reads TGCAGTGCTAAAGACAGGGCGGCCTACGAGCAGTACTTC. The J gene is TRBJ2-7, the V gene TRBV20-1, with 7 nucleotides matching TRBD1. The CDR3 is 13 amino acids. The germline gives CDR1 DFQATT, CDR2 SNEGSKA (reference sequence). With 4 bases clipped from V and 2 bases from J, the junction kept 5 bases outside the gene matches.

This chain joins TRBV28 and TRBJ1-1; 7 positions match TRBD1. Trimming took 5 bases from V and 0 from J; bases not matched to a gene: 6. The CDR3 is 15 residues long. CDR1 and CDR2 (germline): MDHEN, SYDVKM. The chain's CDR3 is CASSLLDRMNTEAFF. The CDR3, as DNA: TGTGCCAGCAGTCTGCTGGACAGGATGAACACTGAAGCTTTCTTT. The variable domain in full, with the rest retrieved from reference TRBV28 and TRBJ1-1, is DVKVTQSSRYLVKRTGEKVFLECVQDMDHENMFWYRQDPGLGLRLIYFSYDVKMKEKGDIPEGYSVSREKKERFSLILESASTNQTSMYLCASSLLDRMNTEAFFGQGTRLTVV.

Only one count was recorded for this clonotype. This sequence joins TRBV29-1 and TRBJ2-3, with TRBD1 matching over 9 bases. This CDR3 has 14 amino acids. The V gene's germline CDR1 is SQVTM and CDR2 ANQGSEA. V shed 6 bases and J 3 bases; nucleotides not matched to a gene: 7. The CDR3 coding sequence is TGCAGCGTAGCCGGGACAGGGAAGACAGATACGCAGTATTTT. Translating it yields CSVAGTGKTDTQYF.

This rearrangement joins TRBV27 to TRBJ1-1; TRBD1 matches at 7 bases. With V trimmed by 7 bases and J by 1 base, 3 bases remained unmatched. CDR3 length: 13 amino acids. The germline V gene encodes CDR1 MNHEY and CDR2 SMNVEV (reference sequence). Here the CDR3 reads CASKGQPNTEAFF. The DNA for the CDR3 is TGTGCCAGCAAGGGACAGCCGAACACTGAAGCTTTCTTT.

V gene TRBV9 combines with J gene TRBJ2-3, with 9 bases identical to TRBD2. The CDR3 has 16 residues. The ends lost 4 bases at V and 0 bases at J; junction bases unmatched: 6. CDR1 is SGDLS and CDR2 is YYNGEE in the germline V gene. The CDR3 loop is CASSTRLAESTDTQYF. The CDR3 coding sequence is TGTGCCAGCAGCACCAGACTAGCGGAAAGCACAGATACGCAGTATTTT.

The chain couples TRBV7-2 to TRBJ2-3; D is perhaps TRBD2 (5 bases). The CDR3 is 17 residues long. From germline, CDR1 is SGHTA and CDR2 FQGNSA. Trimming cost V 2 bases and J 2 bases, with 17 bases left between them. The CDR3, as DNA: TGTGCCAGCAGCTTATTCCCCTCTACTAGATTCACAGATACGCAGTATTTT. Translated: CASSLFPSTRFTDTQYF.

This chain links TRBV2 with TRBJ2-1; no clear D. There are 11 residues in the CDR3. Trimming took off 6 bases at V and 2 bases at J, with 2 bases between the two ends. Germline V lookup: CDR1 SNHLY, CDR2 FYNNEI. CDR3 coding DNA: TGTGCCAGCAGGACCTACAATGAGCAGTTCTTC. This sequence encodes CASRTYNEQFF.

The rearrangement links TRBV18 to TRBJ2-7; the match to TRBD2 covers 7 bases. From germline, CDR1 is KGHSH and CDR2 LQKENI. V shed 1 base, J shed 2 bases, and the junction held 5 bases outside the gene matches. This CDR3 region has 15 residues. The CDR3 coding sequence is TGTGCCAGCTCACCACTCCGGGGGGAGACCTACGAGCAGTACTTC. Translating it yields CASSPLRGETYEQYF.